This T cell receptor (beta chain) was captured in a study of T-cell reconstitution after alpha-beta-depleted transplantation in children. The sample holds a few counts of this clonotype. For TCRbeta, the library was prepared with unique molecular identifiers. Each CDR3 protein gets one entry after TCRdb re-called the PCR reads with MiXCR. The sample carries about 640,000 distinct CDR3 sequences, 15% to 20% recorded once. This CDR3 spans 13 amino acids. Germline lookup yields CDR1 SGHTA and CDR2 FQGTGA. Trimming took 8 bases from V and 5 from J; bases not matched to a gene: 4. The material sequenced was PBMCs from the stem cell graft donor, taken from the stem cell graft. This sequence joins TRBV7-3 and TRBJ2-1; TRBD2 agrees at 9 bases. The receptor comes from a human donor who donated a stem cell graft to a child with acute myeloid leukemia. The CDR3 protein is CASGLAPNNEQFF. CDR3 in DNA: TGTGCCAGCGGACTAGCGCCTAACAATGAGCAGTTCTTC. The complete variable domain, with remaining parts taken from reference TRBV7-3 and TRBJ2-1, reads GAGVSQTPSNKVTEKGKYVELRCDPISGHTALYWYRQSLGQGPEFLIYFQGTGAADDSGLPNDRFFAVRPEGSVSTLKIQRTERGDSAVYLCASGLAPNNEQFFGPGTRLTVL.